The present entry profiles one T cell receptor beta chain with its context. Its specificity is not known. This specimen comes from a study of T cell responses to AZD1222 COVID-19 vaccine. Findings and caveats of the study: Repertoire samples came only from after the peak T cell response.

Germline V CDR1 and CDR2: SGHDT, YYEEEE. The CDR3 is made up of 15 amino acids. Trimming took 4 bases from V and 1 from J, leaving 11 bases between them. The method was immunoSEQ multiplex PCR; TCRdb's version includes in-frame clones alone and lacks a portion of them. This table holds about 73,000 clones, about 91% found once. The sequencing used peripheral blood, collected on day 0 of AZD1222 vaccination. The clonotype originates from an adult in good health. The chain has TRBV5-6 and TRBJ1-4; possible D gene TRBD1, 5 bases. The CDR3, as DNA: TGTGCCAGCAGCCCCCTGGGGGAAACTAATGAAAAACTGTTTTTT. Its translation is CASSPLGETNEKLFF.